This TCR beta chain was sequenced in a study of T cell changes during pregnancy in multiple sclerosis. Germline V gene sequence: CDR1 ENHRY, CDR2 SYGVKD. There are 14 residues in the CDR3. Trimming left V 3 bases short and J 8 bases short, with 13 bases between. Assay: immunoSEQ multiplex PCR; the TCRdb copy retains only in-frame clones and omits some. The table lists tens of thousands of clones, around 93% of them singletons. This clonotype was sampled from a female donor in good health, enrolled as a control in a pregnancy study. This chain joins TRBV10-3 and TRBJ1-4; unclear D gene. The sequencing used peripheral blood, collected in the second trimester of pregnancy. The CDR3 spells CAISEPSVGEKLFF. CDR3 nucleotides: TGTGCCATCAGTGAACCTAGTGTTGGAGAAAAACTGTTTTTT.